This entry lists 28 T cell receptor beta chains sequenced from one sample in a study of identical twins. TCRdb recomputed calls from the 5' RACE reads with MiXCR, one row per CDR3 protein. The top ten clones hold less than 6.5% of a sample with 200,000 to 300,000 distinct CDR3 sequences, 7.5% of them seen once. These data also formed part of another study, on yellow fever vaccine responses in identical twins.

The specimen sequenced was CD8+ T cells sorted from blood. The receptors originated from a woman under 30 in good health.

This clonotype was seen at least ten times. The V gene is TRBV29-1, the J gene TRBJ2-2, with a weak D call TRBD1 (5 bases). The germline V gene encodes CDR1 SQVTM and CDR2 ANQGSEA. The V end was cut by 1 base, the J end by 5 bases, with 8 bases between. The length of the CDR3 is 13 residues. CDR3 amino acids: CSVEGTLTGELFF. In DNA form, the CDR3 reads TGCAGCGTTGAAGGGACACTAACCGGGGAGCTGTTTTTT.

This clonotype was counted between two and nine times. The chain recombines TRBV11-2 with TRBJ2-5; the D is unclear. The CDR3 runs to 14 residues. CDR1 and CDR2 from the germline V gene are SGHAT and FQNNGV. V was clipped by 5 bases and J by 3 bases, with 13 bases between them. The CDR3 nucleotides are TGTGCCAGCAGCAAAAAGACTTGGGAAGAGACCCAGTACTTC. It encodes CASSKKTWEETQYF.

The sample holds many counts of this clonotype. The chain has TRBV29-1 and TRBJ2-7; 9 nucleotides align to TRBD1. Germline V CDR1 and CDR2: SQVTM, ANQGSEA. CDR3 length equals 14 residues. Germline trimming cut 2 bases from V and 4 bases from J; bases unmatched to any gene: 6. The CDR3 sequence: CSVETGTGIYEQYF. CDR3 nucleotides: TGCAGCGTTGAAACTGGGACAGGGATTTACGAGCAGTACTTC.

This clonotype appeared many times. The gene calls are TRBV12-3 or TRBV12-4 and TRBJ1-5; D is perhaps TRBD1 (6 bases). With 7 bases removed from V and 2 bases from J, the gap between germline ends came to 9 bases. The CDR3 length is 13 residues. The CDR3 loop reads CASKAGGNQPQHF. CDR3 bases: TGTGCCAGCAAGGCAGGGGGCAATCAGCCCCAGCATTTT.

This clonotype showed up just a few times. The chain links TRBV20-1 to TRBJ2-7; 14 nucleotides line up with TRBD2. V shed 0 bases and J 0 bases; nucleotides not matched to a gene: 13. Germline V gives CDR1 DFQATT, CDR2 SNEGSKA (reference sequence). The CDR3 sequence is 20 residues long. CDR3 coding DNA: TGCAGTGCTAGAGATTTAGGGACTAGCGGGGGAGATGATAGCTCCTACGAGCAGTACGTC. This translates into CSARDLGTSGGDDSSYEQYV.

This chain uses TRBV12-3 or TRBV12-4 with TRBJ2-1; perhaps TRBD1 as D (5 bases). Deletions cut 5 bases from V and 4 bases from J, with 15 bases between. The CDR3 has 15 amino acids. CDR3 in amino acids: CASSPGAQPYNEQFF. CDR3 nucleotides: TGTGCCAGCAGTCCTGGGGCTCAACCTTACAATGAGCAGTTCTTC.

V is TRBV20-1 and J is TRBJ2-7, with TRBD1 identical over 8 bases. V lost 5 bases to trimming and J lost 0 bases; unmatched junction nucleotides: 6. The germline V gene encodes CDR1 DFQATT and CDR2 SNEGSKA (reference sequence). The CDR3 covers 14 residues. CDR3 in amino acids: CSADDRGRSYEQYV. The CDR3 DNA follows: TGCAGTGCTGACGACAGGGGTCGCTCCTACGAGCAGTACGTC.

The rearrangement links TRBV7-9 to TRBJ2-1; 8 bases fit TRBD1. The CDR3 extends over 16 amino acids. Germline V gene lookup returns CDR1 SEHNR and CDR2 FQNEAQ (reference sequence). J lost 4 bases, V lost 5 bases, and 10 bases had no gene match. The CDR3 DNA reads as TGTGCCAGCAGCCCTACAGACAGGGGACTTTACAATGAGCAGTTCTTC. Translating gives CASSPTDRGLYNEQFF.

This chain joins TRBV28 and TRBJ1-1, with D tentatively TRBD1 (6 bases). Germline lookup yields CDR1 MDHEN and CDR2 SYDVKM. V was cut by 6 bases and J by 10 bases, with 12 bases left in between. CDR3 size: 11 residues. The CDR3 is CASRSGGGAFF. For the CDR3, the DNA is TGTGCCAGCAGGAGTGGGGGCGGAGCTTTCTTT.

The V and J genes are TRBV12-3 or TRBV12-4 and TRBJ2-5; no definite D call. There are 16 residues in the CDR3. Trimming left V 3 bases short and J 0 bases short, with 14 bases between. In DNA, the CDR3 is TGTGCCAGCAGTTTTGGGCCGATCGAATACCAAGAGACCCAGTACTTC. Translating it yields CASSFGPIEYQETQYF.

This clonotype was seen many times. V is TRBV7-9 and J is TRBJ2-3; D not resolved. V lost 4 bases, J lost 2 bases, and 13 bases lay in between. The CDR3 length is 15 residues. CDR1 SEHNR and CDR2 FQNEAQ come from the germline V gene (reference sequence). The CDR3 DNA reads as TGTGCCAGCAGCTCACCGGGTTCTTCCACAGATACGCAGTATTTT. This translates into CASSSPGSSTDTQYF.

This chain links TRBV7-8 with TRBJ2-5, with D perhaps TRBD2 (6 bases). The CDR3 spans 15 residues. Trimming removed 0 bases at V and 3 bases at J, with 11 bases between. Germline CDR1 SGHVS, CDR2 FQNEAQ. CDR3 nucleotide sequence: TGTGCCAGCAGCTTAGCGATCTGGGGGGAAGAGACCCAGTACTTC. This encodes CASSLAIWGEETQYF.

This clonotype came up many times. V is TRBV4-1 and J is TRBJ2-7, with a possible D match to TRBD2 (6 bases). CDR1 and CDR2 (germline): MGHRA, YSYEKL. Trimming removed 0 bases at V and 3 bases at J, with 9 bases between. CDR3 length equals 14 residues. CDR3 region: CASSQDLGGYEQYV. For the CDR3, the DNA is TGCGCCAGCAGCCAAGACCTCGGGGGCTACGAGCAGTACGTC.

The J gene is TRBJ2-3, the V gene TRBV7-6; 7 bases agree with TRBD1. Per the germline V gene, CDR1 is SGHVS and CDR2 is FNYEAQ. With V trimmed by 3 bases and J by 1 base, 4 bases remained unmatched. This CDR3 has 15 residues. CDR3 nucleotide sequence: TGTGCCAGCAGCTTCCGTGGACAGGGCACAGATACGCAGTATTTT. Translating it yields CASSFRGQGTDTQYF.

In its sample, this clonotype was seen a few times. V usage is TRBV12-3 or TRBV12-4 and J usage is TRBJ2-7; TRBD2 matches at 9 bases. The CDR3 sequence is 14 residues long. V gave up 6 bases and J gave up 5 bases; unmatched junction bases: 8. The CDR3 reads CASSPRRGRDEQYF. For the CDR3, the DNA is TGTGCCAGCAGCCCTCGGCGCGGGAGGGACGAGCAGTACTTC.

V usage is TRBV20-1 and J usage is TRBJ2-1; 10 nucleotides line up with TRBD2. This CDR3 region has 14 residues. V was pared by 3 bases and J by 7 bases, with 6 bases of the junction left unmatched. Germline V gene lookup returns CDR1 DFQATT and CDR2 SNEGSKA (reference sequence). The CDR3 region has the DNA TGCAGTGCTAGTCCTAGCGGGGGTTGGAATGAGCAGTTCTTC. Translated, it gives CSASPSGGWNEQFF.

The chain is built from TRBV19 and TRBJ2-2; no reliable D call. Germline V gives CDR1 LNHDA, CDR2 SQIVND (reference sequence). The V and J ends lost 5 bases and 1 base respectively, with 11 bases between them. This CDR3 is 15 amino acids long. The DNA for the CDR3 is TGTGCCAGTAGTGACTCACAGCTGAACACCGGGGAGCTGTTTTTT. As protein: CASSDSQLNTGELFF.

This clonotype was observed a handful of times. The V gene is TRBV7-3, the J gene TRBJ2-1; D possibly corresponds to TRBD1 (6 bases). V was shortened by 5 bases and J by 6 bases, with 14 bases between the two germline ends. Germline V gene data show CDR1 as SGHTA and CDR2 as FQGTGA. This CDR3 region has 14 residues. The CDR3 DNA is TGTGCCAGCAGCCAGACTATAGGGGGCAATGAGCAGTTCTTC. It encodes CASSQTIGGNEQFF.

The chain employs TRBV7-6 and TRBJ2-2; tentative D call: TRBD1 (5 bases). Germline V gives CDR1 SGHVS, CDR2 FNYEAQ. Trimming cost V 0 bases and J 2 bases, with 19 bases left between them. The CDR3 is 19 residues long. The DNA of the CDR3 is TGTGCCAGCAGCTTAGCAGGGGATAGCTCCTCACCTAACACCGGGGAGCTGTTTTTT. Amino acids: CASSLAGDSSSPNTGELFF.

The table lists this clonotype with many counts. The V call is TRBV28, the J call TRBJ1-5, with D possibly matching TRBD1 (6 bases). This CDR3 spans 16 amino acids. Deletions cut 6 bases from V and 2 bases from J, with 17 bases between. Germline CDR1 reads MDHEN; CDR2 reads SYDVKM. CDR3 in DNA: TGTGCCAGCAGGTCGGGGGGCCAGTTCGGCAATCAGCCCCAGCATTTT. Translating gives CASRSGGQFGNQPQHF.

V and J are TRBV20-1 and TRBJ2-2, with TRBD1 as a possible D gene (5 bases). Trimming cost V 6 bases and J 1 base, with 9 bases left between them. CDR1 and CDR2 from the germline V gene are DFQATT and SNEGSKA (reference sequence). The CDR3 sequence is 13 residues long. The CDR3 DNA is TGCAGTGCCCGGACACAGAACACCGGGGAGCTGTTTTTT. Residues: CSARTQNTGELFF.

The table lists this clonotype with a few counts. This chain joins TRBV24-1 and TRBJ2-3, with no clear D. This CDR3 has 17 amino acids. CDR1 KGHDR and CDR2 SFDVKD come from the germline V gene. Trimming stripped 4 bases from V and 0 bases from J, with 16 bases between. CDR3 loop: CATSEYPSGTSTDTQYF. The CDR3 coding sequence is TGTGCCACCAGTGAATACCCCAGTGGAACTAGCACAGATACGCAGTATTTT.

The V gene is TRBV2, the J gene TRBJ2-1; the D gene is possibly TRBD2 (6 bases). The V gene lost 6 bases and the J gene lost 7 bases, with 16 bases spanning the gap. The germline CDR1 and CDR2 sequences are SNHLY and FYNNEI. The CDR3 contains 14 residues. Written as DNA, the CDR3 is TGTGCCAGCAGGATAGCCGGGACTGCTAATGAGCAGTTCTTC. This gives the protein CASRIAGTANEQFF. The full variable domain, completed using reference TRBV2 and TRBJ2-1, is EPEVTQTPSHQVTQMGQEVILRCVPISNHLYFYWYRQILGQKVEFLVSFYNNEISEKSEIFDDQFSVERPDGSNFTLKIRSTKLEDSAMYFCASRIAGTANEQFFGPGTRLTVL.

The table lists this clonotype with a few counts. The rearrangement uses TRBV4-1 and TRBJ1-5, with D perhaps TRBD1 (5 bases). The CDR3 contains 15 residues. Trimming took 0 bases from V and 7 from J, leaving 13 bases between them. The germline V gene encodes CDR1 MGHRA and CDR2 YSYEKL. In nucleotides, the CDR3 is TGCGCCAGCAGCCAAGAAGAGCAGGGTCGGCAGCCCCAGCATTTT. Translation gives CASSQEEQGRQPQHF.

This chain links TRBV7-9 with TRBJ2-7; D ambiguous. Trimming took 1 base from V and 3 from J, leaving 10 bases between them. Per germline, CDR1 SEHNR and CDR2 FQNEAQ (reference sequence). The CDR3 has 14 residues. The CDR3 sequence: CASSLGGSNYEQYF. CDR3 nucleotide sequence: TGTGCCAGCAGCTTAGGCGGCAGTAACTACGAGCAGTACTTC.

This clonotype appeared many times. The rearrangement links TRBV12-3 or TRBV12-4 to TRBJ1-3; D is undetermined. The V end was cut by 8 bases, the J end by 1 base, with 9 bases between. The CDR3 is 13 amino acids. CDR3 amino acids: CASDSGSGNTIYF. DNA for the CDR3: TGTGCCAGCGACTCGGGTTCTGGAAACACCATATATTTT.

This clonotype was detected ten times or more. V and J are TRBV12-3 or TRBV12-4 and TRBJ2-5; 14 bases match TRBD2. The ends lost 6 bases at V and 2 bases at J; junction bases unmatched: 5. This CDR3 region has 16 residues. This CDR3 reads CASSSGTSGSQETQYF. In nucleotides, the CDR3 is TGTGCCAGCAGCTCCGGGACTAGCGGGAGTCAAGAGACCCAGTACTTC.

This clonotype was picked up many times. The chain uses TRBV29-1 and TRBJ2-1; D remains unclear. Trimming took 0 bases from V and 0 from J, leaving 15 bases between them. Germline V gene sequence: CDR1 SQVTM, CDR2 ANQGSEA. The CDR3 runs to 17 residues. CDR3 in amino acids: CSVEDWYGASSYNEQFF. The CDR3, as DNA: TGCAGCGTTGAAGATTGGTACGGCGCCAGCTCCTACAATGAGCAGTTCTTC.